This is a list of T cell receptor beta chains from one sample in a study of shared T cell receptors in the human thymus. Assay: immunoSEQ multiplex PCR; the TCRdb copy retains only in-frame clones and omits some. The sample carries under 850,000 clones, over 75% recorded once. The same sample was also used in a study of human thymus T cells.

Input material: thymocytes. These receptor sequences come from a boy younger than two with a congenital heart defect. CDR3s include the opening cysteine and the closing phenylalanine or tryptophan. The D gene is left open where the match is weak. The size field is filled for only some rows; it gives once, few, many or a size class.

>TRBV23-1|NA|17|NA|TRBJ2-3
TGCGCCAGCAGTCAATTGTGGGACAAGCCTAGCACAGATACGCAGTATTTT
CASSQLWDKPSTDTQYF
>TRBV23-1|TRBD1|14|NA|TRBJ1-5
TGCGCCAGATCCCCGGACAGGCCCGATCAGCCCCAGCATTTT
CARSPDRPDQPQHF
>TRBV7-3|NA|17|NA|TRBJ2-6
TGTGCCAGCAGCTTAACGGGCTCTTCCTCTGGGGCCAACGTCCTGACTTTC
CASSLTGSSSGANVLTF
>TRBV11-3|NA|14|NA|TRBJ2-5
TGTGCCAGCAGGGGGGGACTCCTCCAAGAGACCCAGTACTTC
CASRGGLLQETQYF
>TRBV4-1|NA|13|NA|TRBJ2-5
TGCGCCAGCAGCGCGGGCGTGGGGGAGACCCAGTACTTC
CASSAGVGETQYF
>TRBV5-1|NA|15|NA|TRBJ1-1
TGCGCCAGCAGCTTGGCCCCGCGGGGGGGCACTGAAGCTTTCTTT
CASSLAPRGGTEAFF
>TRBV11-3|TRBD2|15|NA|TRBJ2-7
TGTGCCAGCAGCCCTAGGACTAGCGGGAATAGCGAGCAGTACTTC
CASSPRTSGNSEQYF
>TRBV7-2|NA|16|NA|TRBJ2-4
TGTGCCAGCACCTCCCCAGCGCCCTTAGCCAAAAACATTCAGTACTTC
CASTSPAPLAKNIQYF
>TRBV27|TRBD1|15|NA|TRBJ2-7
TGTGCCAGCAGCTACAGGGGGGCCCAGGCCTACGAGCAGTACTTC
CASSYRGAQAYEQYF
>TRBV5-4|NA|16|few|TRBJ1-1
TGTGCCAGCAGCTCGAAAGGGGACACACAGAACACTGAAGCTTTCTTT
CASSSKGDTQNTEAFF
>TRBV14|TRBD1|15|NA|TRBJ1-4
TGTGCCAGCAGCCAAGAAAACAGGGGTAATGAAAAACTGTTTTTT
CASSQENRGNEKLFF
>TRBV15|TRBD1|16|few|TRBJ1-5
TGTGCCACCAGCAGCAGGGGGCGCGGTAGCAATCAGCCCCAGCATTTT
CATSSRGRGSNQPQHF
>TRBV5-1|NA|15|NA|TRBJ2-7
TGCGCCAGCAGCTTAAGGAGGCGAGTGTCCCACGAGCAGTACTTC
CASSLRRRVSHEQYF
>TRBV7-2|TRBD1|13|NA|TRBJ1-5
TGTGCCAGCAGTTCGGACAGGGACCAGCCCCAGCATTTT
CASSSDRDQPQHF
>TRBV27|TRBD2|16|NA|TRBJ2-1
TGTGCCAGCACTGGGAGCAGGAGCGGGAGTTACAATGAGCAGTTCTTC
CASTGSRSGSYNEQFF
>TRBV9|NA|15|NA|TRBJ2-7
TGTGCCAGCAGCGCGGAGGGGTCGGGGTCCTACGAGCAGTACTTC
CASSAEGSGSYEQYF
>TRBV7-6|TRBD1|16|NA|TRBJ2-1
TGTGCCAGCAGCTTAGTTCAGGGGGCGCCGATAAATGAGCAGTTCTTC
CASSLVQGAPINEQFF
>TRBV11-2|NA|14|few|TRBJ2-7
TGTGCCAGCAGCTTAGATCTGTTTGCCGGTGAGCAGTACTTC
CASSLDLFAGEQYF